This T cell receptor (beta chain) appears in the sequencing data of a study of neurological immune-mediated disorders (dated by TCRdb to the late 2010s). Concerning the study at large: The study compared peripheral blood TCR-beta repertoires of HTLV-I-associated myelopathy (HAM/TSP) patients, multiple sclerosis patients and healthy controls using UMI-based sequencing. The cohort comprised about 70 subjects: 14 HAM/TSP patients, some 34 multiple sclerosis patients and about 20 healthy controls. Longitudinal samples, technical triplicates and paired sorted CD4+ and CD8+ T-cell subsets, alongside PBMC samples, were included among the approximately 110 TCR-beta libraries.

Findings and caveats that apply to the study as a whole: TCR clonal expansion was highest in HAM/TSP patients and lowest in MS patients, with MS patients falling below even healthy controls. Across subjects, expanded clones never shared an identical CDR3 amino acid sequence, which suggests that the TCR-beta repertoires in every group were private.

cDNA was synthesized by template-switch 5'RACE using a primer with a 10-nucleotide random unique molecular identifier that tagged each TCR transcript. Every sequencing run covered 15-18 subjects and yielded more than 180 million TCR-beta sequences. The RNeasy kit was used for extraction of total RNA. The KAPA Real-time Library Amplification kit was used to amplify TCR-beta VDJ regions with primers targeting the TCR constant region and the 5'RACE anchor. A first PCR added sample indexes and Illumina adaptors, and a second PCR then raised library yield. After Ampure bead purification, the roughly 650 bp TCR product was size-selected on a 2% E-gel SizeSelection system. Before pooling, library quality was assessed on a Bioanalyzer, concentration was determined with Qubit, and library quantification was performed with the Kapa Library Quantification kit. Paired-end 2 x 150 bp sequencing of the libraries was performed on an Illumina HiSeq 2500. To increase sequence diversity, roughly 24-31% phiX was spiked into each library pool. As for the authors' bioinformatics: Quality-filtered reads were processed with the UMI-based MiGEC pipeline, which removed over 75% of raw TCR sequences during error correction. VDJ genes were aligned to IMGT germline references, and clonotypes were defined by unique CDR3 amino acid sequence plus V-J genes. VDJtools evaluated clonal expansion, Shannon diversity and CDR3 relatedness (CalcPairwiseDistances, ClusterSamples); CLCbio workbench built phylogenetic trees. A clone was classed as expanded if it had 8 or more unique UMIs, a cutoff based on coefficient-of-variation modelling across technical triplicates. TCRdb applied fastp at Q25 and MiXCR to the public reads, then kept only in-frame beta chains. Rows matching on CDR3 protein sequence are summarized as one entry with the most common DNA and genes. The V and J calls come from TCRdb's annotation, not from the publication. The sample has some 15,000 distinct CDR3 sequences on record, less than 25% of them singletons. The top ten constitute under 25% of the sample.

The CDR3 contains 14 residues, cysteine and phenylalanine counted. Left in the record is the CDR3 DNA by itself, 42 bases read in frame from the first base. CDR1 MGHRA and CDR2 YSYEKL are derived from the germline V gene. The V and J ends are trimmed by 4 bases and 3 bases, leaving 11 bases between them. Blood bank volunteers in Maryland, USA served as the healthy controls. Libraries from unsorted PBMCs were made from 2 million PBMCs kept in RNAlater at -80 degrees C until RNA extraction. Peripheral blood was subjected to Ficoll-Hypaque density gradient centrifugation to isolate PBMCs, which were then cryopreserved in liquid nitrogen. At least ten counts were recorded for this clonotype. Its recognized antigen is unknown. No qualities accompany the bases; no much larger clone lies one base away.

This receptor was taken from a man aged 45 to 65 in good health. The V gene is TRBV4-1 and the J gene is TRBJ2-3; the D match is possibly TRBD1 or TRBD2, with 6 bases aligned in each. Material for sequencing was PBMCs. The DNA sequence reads TGCGCCAGCAGCCTACAGGGAGGAACAGATACGCAGTATTTT. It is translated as CASSLQGGTDTQYF.